The clone carrying this T cell receptor (beta chain) was seen a handful of times. This entry belongs to a study of T cells in Graves' hyperthyroidism and ophthalmopathy. From RNA transcripts, TCR beta CDR3 regions were amplified. The HTBI primer set was used in a first-round RT-PCR of the TCR CDR3. TCRdb passed the multiplex PCR reads through MiXCR, listing each CDR3 protein once. The table lists under 650,000 distinct CDR3 sequences, about 17% of them singletons, with approximately 3.8% in the top ten. Trimming removed 0 bases from V and 4 bases from J; junction bases left unmatched: 7. The CDR3 runs to 17 residues. Germline V gives CDR1 SEHNR, CDR2 FQNEAQ (reference sequence). 10 ml of fresh peripheral blood supplied the PBMCs.

This chain uses TRBV7-9 with TRBJ2-3; 10 bases line up with TRBD2. The sequence derives from a woman aged 30 to 39 with Graves' hyperthyroidism. Sequencing was carried out using blood. The CDR3 sequence is CASSLASTSGTPDTQYF. The CDR3 DNA is TGTGCCAGCAGCTTAGCTTCAACTAGCGGGACTCCAGATACGCAGTATTTT. The full variable domain, rest sourced from reference TRBV7-9 and TRBJ2-3, is DTGVSQNPRHKITKRGQNVTFRCDPISEHNRLYWYRQTLGQGPEFLTYFQNEAQLEKSRLLSDRFSAERPKGSFSTLEIQRTEQGDSAMYLCASSLASTSGTPDTQYFGPGTRLTVL.